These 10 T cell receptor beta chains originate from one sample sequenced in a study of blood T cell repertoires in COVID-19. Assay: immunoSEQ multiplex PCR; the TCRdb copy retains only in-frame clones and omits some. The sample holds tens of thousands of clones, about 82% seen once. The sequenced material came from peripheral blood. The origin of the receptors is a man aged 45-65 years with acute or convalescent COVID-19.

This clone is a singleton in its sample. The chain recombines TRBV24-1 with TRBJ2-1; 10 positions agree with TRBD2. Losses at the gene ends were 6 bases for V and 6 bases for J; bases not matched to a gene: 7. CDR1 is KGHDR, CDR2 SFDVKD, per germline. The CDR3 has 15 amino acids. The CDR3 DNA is TGTGCCACCAGTAGTAGCGGGAGGCCCCCCAATGAGCAGTTCTTC. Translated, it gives CATSSSGRPPNEQFF.

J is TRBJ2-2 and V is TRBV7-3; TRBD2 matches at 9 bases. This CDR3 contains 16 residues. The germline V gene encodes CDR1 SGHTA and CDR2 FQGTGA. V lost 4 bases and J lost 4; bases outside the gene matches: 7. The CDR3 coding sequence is TGTGCCAGCAGCTCTCCGGCTAGCGGGATCACCGGGGAGCTGTTTTTT. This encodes CASSSPASGITGELFF.

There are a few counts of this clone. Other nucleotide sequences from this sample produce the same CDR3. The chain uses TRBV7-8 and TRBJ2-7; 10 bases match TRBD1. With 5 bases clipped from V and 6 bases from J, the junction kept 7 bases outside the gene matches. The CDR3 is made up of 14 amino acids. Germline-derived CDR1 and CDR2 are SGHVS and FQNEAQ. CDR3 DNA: TGTGCCAGCAGCCTAGGACAGGGGGGGGCCGAGCAGTACTTC. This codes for CASSLGQGGAEQYF. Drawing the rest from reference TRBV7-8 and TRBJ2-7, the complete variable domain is GAGVSQSPRYKVAKRGQDVALRCDPISGHVSLFWYQQALGQGPEFLTYFQNEAQLDKSGLPSDRFFAERPEGSVSTLKIQRTQQEDSAVYLCASSLGQGGAEQYFGPGTRLTVT.

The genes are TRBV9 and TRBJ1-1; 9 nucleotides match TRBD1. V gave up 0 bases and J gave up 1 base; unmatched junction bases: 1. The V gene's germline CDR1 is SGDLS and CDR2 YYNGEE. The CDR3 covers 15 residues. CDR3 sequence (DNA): TGTGCCAGCAGCGTAGGGGACAGGGCGAACACTGAAGCTTTCTTT. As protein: CASSVGDRANTEAFF.

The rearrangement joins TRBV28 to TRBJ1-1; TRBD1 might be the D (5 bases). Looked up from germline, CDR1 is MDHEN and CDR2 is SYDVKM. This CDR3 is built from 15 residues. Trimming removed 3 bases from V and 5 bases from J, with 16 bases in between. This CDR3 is CASSFNGGRRTEAFF. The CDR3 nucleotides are TGTGCCAGCAGTTTTAACGGGGGACGTAGGACTGAAGCTTTCTTT.

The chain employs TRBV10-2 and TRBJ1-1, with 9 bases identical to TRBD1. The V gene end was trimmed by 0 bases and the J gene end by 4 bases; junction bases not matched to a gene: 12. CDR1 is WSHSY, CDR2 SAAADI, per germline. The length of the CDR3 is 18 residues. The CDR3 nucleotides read TGCGCCAGCAGTGAGTCCTGGGACAGGGCCGGGATAGTCACTGAAGCTTTCTTT. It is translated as CASSESWDRAGIVTEAFF.

CDR3 sequence reads: CASSLFFGSSLSRTGELFF. CDR3 coding DNA: TGTGCCAGCAGTTTATTCTTCGGGTCCAGCTTGAGTAGGACCGGGGAGCTGTTTTTT. The rearrangement uses TRBV28 and TRBJ2-2; D remains ambiguous. Germline V gene lookup returns CDR1 MDHEN and CDR2 SYDVKM. V lost 1 base to trimming and J lost 5 bases, with 23 bases between them. The CDR3 runs to 19 residues.

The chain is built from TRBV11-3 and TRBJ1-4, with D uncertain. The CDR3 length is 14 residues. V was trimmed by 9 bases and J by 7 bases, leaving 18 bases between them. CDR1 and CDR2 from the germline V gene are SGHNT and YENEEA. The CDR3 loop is CASSTTEEIEKLFF. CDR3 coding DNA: TGTGCCAGTTCCACTACGGAGGAGATTGAAAAACTGTTTTTT.

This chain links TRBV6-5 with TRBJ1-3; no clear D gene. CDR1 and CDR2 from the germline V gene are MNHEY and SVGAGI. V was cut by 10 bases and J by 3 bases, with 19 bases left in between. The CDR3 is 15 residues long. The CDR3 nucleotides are TGTGCCACCCACCTGGGCCCCCTGGGTGGAAACACCATATATTTT. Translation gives CATHLGPLGGNTIYF.

CDR3 DNA sequence: TGTGCCAGCAGTGACTTGGGCTTGAACACTGAAGCTTTCTTT. Its protein product is CASSDLGLNTEAFF. The chain combines TRBV6-2 or TRBV6-3 with TRBJ1-1; D unresolved. The CDR3 totals 14 residues. Trimming shortened V by 5 bases and J by 0 bases, and 10 bases separated the two germline ends. The germline CDR1 and CDR2 sequences are MNHEY and SVGEGT.